This T cell receptor beta chain is from a study of cytomegalovirus exposure and HLA in healthy donors (TCRdb year 2017). For context, the study as a whole: An earlier analysis of fewer than 750 of the donors reported over 250 Gb of sequence data and approximately 120 million unique TCR beta sequences obtained from approximately 180 million T cells. Roughly 300 gigabases of sequencing data and approximately 85 million unique TCR sequences were included in an early release covering under 650 HLA-typed donors. Among the roughly 380 genotyped donors, more than 70% belonged to the genetic ancestry cluster associated with self-reported Caucasian donors. The study aimed to test whether cataloging public T cell receptors could reveal signatures of past pathogen exposure. The study used immunosequencing to profile the T cell repertoires of 600 to 850 subjects and linked those repertoires to cytomegalovirus serostatus. Besides the first cohort of roughly 660 subjects, a separate validation cohort made up of over 100 different subjects was used. To predict cytomegalovirus infection status, the study combined high-throughput TCR immunosequencing, statistical association of individual TCRs with disease status, and machine learning. To study patterns of TCR occurrence, a later analysis re-analyzed previously published TCR beta repertoires from several hundred donors and added high-resolution HLA genotyping. Rather than using new phenotypic data, the later analysis identified candidate immune exposures from TCR beta sequences and from how often those sequences occurred across donors. An earlier analysis of around 580 of the donors used high-throughput TCR beta sequencing to judge whether each TCR beta V gene segment behaved as functional or pseudogenic. Donor age, sex, ethnicity and CMV serostatus were compiled alongside the repertoire data. A later genetic analysis took genome-wide SNP genotypes for about 55% of the 666 donors and used that subset as a discovery cohort. All discovery cohort repertoires had been generated using a single sequencing platform. Class I and class II HLA loci were covered by the typing at four-digit resolution. The number of donors typed differed by locus, with 629-630 for A, B, C, DRB1 and DQB1, around 500 for DQA1, approximately 580 for DPA1, and some 450 for DPB1. Four to six DR-DQ haplotypes were handled as single units for association and clustering, since linkage in the cohort was strong. Among about 400 genotyped donors of the cohort, an average of approximately 220,000 unique TCR beta nucleotide sequences was sequenced per donor, of which about 19% were non-productive.

Study-wide conclusions, independent of this receptor: Roughly 17 rarely observed V segments, including chromosome 9 orphons, were excluded from the earlier analysis of a few hundred of the donors because counts were too low. A further reported finding was that TCR beta sequences accurately predicted the HLA-A and HLA-B alleles for most subjects in the first cohort. Immune exposure information for the cohort was limited to CMV serostatus. Only TCR beta chains were sequenced in this cohort, and the absence of alpha or paired-chain data limited detectable features. It was suggested by the authors that the approach could potentially be generalized to other disease states and immunological phenotypes. Linkage disequilibrium might explain the correlated functional status among segregating V segments, but an unknown experimental factor could not be excluded. A later analysis associated about 18,000 TCR beta sequences with specific HLA alleles at a false discovery rate of 0.05. Because the 87-base-pair reads could not distinguish some IMGT-functional V segments, including TRBV6-2 and TRBV6-3, those segments were excluded. The presence/absence analyses assumed that sequencing depth was roughly uniform across donors, and that assumption may not be true. Across donors, most TCR sequences were observed very rarely, whereas some public TCRs were present in many individuals. In a later genetic analysis, a missense DCLRE1C variant was associated with V-gene and J-gene trimming of TCR beta chains, and the association was replicated in an independent cohort. A later analysis found that TCR association rates varied across HLA loci, with DRB1 alleles showing the most associated TCRs and HLA-C alleles the fewest. A later analysis found that most CMV-associated TCR beta chains appeared HLA-restricted, with HLA associations seemingly driven largely by CMV exposure. Compared with the roughly 710-donor mean, donors in an Asian-associated ancestry cluster had fewer N-insertions in productive TCRs, according to a later genetic analysis. A group of highly shared sequence variants was considered likely to be a technical artifact of the sequencing pipeline. According to a later analysis, parvovirus B19, influenza, CMV and Epstein-Barr virus appeared linked to several top co-occurrence clusters. The classifier was reported to diagnose cytomegalovirus status with high specificity and sensitivity in both the original and validation cohorts. Because HLA typing was unavailable for some donors at each locus, only the typed subset was used in association tests. A later analysis found that HLA-associated TCR beta chains were more clonally expanded and had lower generation probabilities than equally common non-associated chains. When HLA alleles, especially DR and DQ, strongly co-occurred, attributing TCR associations to individual alleles was difficult. In an earlier analysis of around 600 of the donors, most TCR beta V segments were observed in productive rearrangements about 90% or about 30% of the time, broadly matching IMGT annotations. A total of 164 TCR beta chains were listed by the study as associated with cytomegalovirus. Three of the identified cytomegalovirus-associated TCR beta chains were confirmed in vitro to be specific for cytomegalovirus antigens.

Libraries were built with the immunoSEQ multiplex PCR assay. A mixture of 60 forward primers for TCR Vbeta segments and 13 reverse primers for TCR Jbeta segments was used in the multiplex PCR. The CDR3 region of rearranged TCR beta genes was amplified from genomic DNA with a multiplex PCR assay. The Illumina HiSeq System was used to sequence the amplified TCR beta libraries as 87-base-pair reads. Turning to the authors' computational methods: In a later analysis, approximately 74 million unique TCR beta chains were counted across the approximately 670 repertoires, and roughly 9.9 million of these chains were shared by at least two donors. Raw reads were error-corrected and collapsed into unique sequences with a nearest-neighbor algorithm that merged closely related sequences to remove PCR and sequencing errors. Alignment of CDR3 sequences to IMGT reference sequences was used to assign V, D and J gene segments. For a sequence to be retained, a match of at least six nucleotides to both a V gene segment and a J gene segment was required. Rearrangements were classified as productive when the CDR3 lacked stop codons and remained in frame with V and J, and all other rearrangements were classified as non-productive. CDR3 was defined according to IMGT convention as the region running from the second conserved V-encoded cysteine to the conserved J-encoded phenylalanine. The earlier analysis of about 560 of the donors excluded any sequence lacking an unambiguous match to a single V gene segment. An earlier analysis of fewer than 650 of the donors classified V segments as functional when productive rearrangements were above 56.7% and as segregating when the standard deviation between donors was above 5%. A statistical classification framework was built for diagnosing cytomegalovirus status from the catalog of TCR beta chain sequences. A later analysis assigned V and J genes by comparing TCR nucleotide sequences with IMGT/GENE-DB human TR gene sequences. The TCRdist pipeline was used in a later analysis to assign CDR3 sequences and most-parsimonious VDJ recombination scenarios. In a later analysis, each TCR beta chain was defined by its CDR3 amino acid sequence together with its V-gene family, and reads without a unique V-gene family were excluded. In a later analysis, 450 to 600 highly shared, low-generation-probability nucleotide sequences were removed to address suspected cross-contamination and a sequencing artifact. In a later analysis, a clonal expansion index was calculated for each public chain from normalized within-repertoire ranks of inferred template counts. In a later analysis, generation probabilities were computed with a VDJ recombination model fitted to out-of-frame rearrangements, and the resulting probabilities were checked against IGoR. Hypergeometric tests were used in a later analysis to score TCR-TCR, TCR-HLA and TCR-CMV co-occurrence, with a repertoire-size bias correction applied to the TCR pairs. To estimate false discovery rates, a later analysis permuted the HLA or CMV assignments 20 times. In a later analysis, co-occurring TCRs were grouped using DBSCAN, and TCRdist sequence similarity was added for clustering within HLA-allele-positive subsets. For co-occurrence clustering, repertoires with fewer than 30,000 or more than 120,000 public chains were excluded, along with five or six repertoires with anomalous nucleotide sharing. Not all clones reach the TCRdb copy of this immuneACCESS table, which keeps in-frame sequences only. Checked studies attribute under half of the gap to unresolved V genes and leave the rest unexplained. Clonal size and the V and J genes are those of that table, whereas D and trimming came from the DNA. The sample profile shows under 150,000 clones; roughly 85% of them were found once. Clones ranked in the top ten supply approximately 1.2% of the sample.

Points on this clone: It has no known antigen specificity. No per-base quality is available; no much larger clone lies one base away.

The cohort was made up of approximately 700 healthy bone marrow donors. At the time of sampling, all cohort members were nominally healthy, though unrecorded immune exposures were likely present. The donor tested CMV seronegative and was one of the 352 seronegative cohort members. A peripheral blood sample was collected from each donor, and TCR beta sequencing was performed on peripheral blood mononuclear cells. Genomic DNA extraction from the blood cell samples was performed with the Qiagen DNeasy Blood Extraction Kit. The cysteine opens and the phenylalanine closes a CDR3 of 14 amino acids. The CDR3 DNA has 42 bases and is translated from base 1. From V the trimming removes 4 bases and from J it removes 8 bases, while the gene matches leave 6 bases of the junction unaccounted for. In the germline V gene, CDR1 corresponds to SNHLY and CDR2 to FYNNEI.

Recombination linked TRBV2 to TRBJ2-2, with 8 bases aligning to TRBD1. This TCR was sampled from a boy between 10 and 17 years old in good health and CMV-seronegative. The source material was PBMCs. Here is the DNA: TGTGCCAGCAGTGCCGGACAGGGAAGGGGGGAGCTGTTTTTT. This yields the protein CASSAGQGRGELFF.